One and the same sample provided the 24 T cell receptor beta chains below, sequenced in a study of blood T cell repertoires in COVID-19. Method: immunoSEQ multiplex PCR; TCRdb's copy keeps in-frame clones and lacks some. The top ten hold under 8% of the sample, which has 170,000 or so clones, approximately 89% seen once. Material for sequencing was PBMCs or T cells enriched from blood (not recorded which). These receptors all come from a man between 35 and 55 years old who had recovered from COVID-19.

The V gene is TRBV28, the J gene TRBJ1-1; D not resolved. The CDR3 extends over 14 amino acids. Trimming cost V 2 bases and J 4 bases, with 11 bases left between them. Germline CDR1 MDHEN, CDR2 SYDVKM. CDR3 loop: CASSLSAGSTEAFF. The CDR3 DNA sequence: TGTGCCAGCAGTTTAAGTGCGGGTTCCACTGAAGCTTTCTTT.

The genes are TRBV6-5 and TRBJ1-2, with a weak D call TRBD1 (6 bases). The CDR3 is made up of 16 amino acids. V lost 0 bases to trimming and J lost 0 bases, with 11 bases between them. Germline V gives CDR1 MNHEY, CDR2 SVGAGI. The CDR3 bases are TGTGCCAGCAGTTACTCGGGCAGGGGAGCTAACTATGGCTACACCTTC. This sequence encodes CASSYSGRGANYGYTF.

The J gene is TRBJ1-1, the V gene TRBV4-1; D unresolved. Trimming took 1 base from V and 5 from J, leaving 11 bases between them. The CDR3 runs to 14 residues. Germline CDR1 and CDR2: MGHRA and YSYEKL. Here the CDR3 DNA reads TGCGCCAGCAGCCAAGTCCGGGAGGTTACTGAAGCTTTCTTT. It is translated as CASSQVREVTEAFF.

The chain joins TRBV27 to TRBJ1-2; D gene uncertain. CDR1 is MNHEY, CDR2 SMNVEV, per germline (reference sequence). Trimming shortened V by 0 bases and J by 0 bases, and 11 bases separated the two germline ends. CDR3 length: 16 residues. The CDR3 region has the DNA TGTGCCAGCAGTTTATCGGCGGGGATTCCTAACTATGGCTACACCTTC. This encodes CASSLSAGIPNYGYTF.

The chain joins TRBV7-8 to TRBJ2-7, with D tentatively TRBD2 (5 bases). The CDR3 is 15 amino acids. The germline V and J ends were trimmed by 5 bases and 6 bases, with 20 bases remaining between them. Germline CDR1 SGHVS, CDR2 FQNEAQ. The CDR3 DNA reads TGTGCCAGCAGCCGAATTATGGGGAGAATAGGCGAGCAGTACTTC. Its protein is CASSRIMGRIGEQYF.

The chain uses TRBV9 and TRBJ2-2; D is possibly TRBD2 (5 bases). The CDR3 consists of 14 residues. Germline V gene data show CDR1 as SGDLS and CDR2 as YYNGEE. V was pared by 4 bases and J by 4 bases, with 11 bases between. The CDR3 sequence: CASSPNAGTGELFF. The DNA of the CDR3 is TGTGCCAGCAGCCCTAACGCGGGCACCGGGGAGCTGTTTTTT.

A single count supports this clone. This chain joins TRBV5-1 and TRBJ2-1, with 7 positions matching TRBD2. CDR3 length equals 16 residues. After removal of 3 bases from V and 9 bases from J, the junction contained 15 bases not matched to a gene. CDR1 and CDR2 (germline): SGHRS, YFSETQ. Written as DNA, the CDR3 is TGCGCCAGCAGCTCTCGCTCGAGCGGGGCCCGGGGTGAGCAGTTCTTC. This sequence encodes CASSSRSSGARGEQFF.

The V call is TRBV7-8, the J call TRBJ2-5; 9 nucleotides agree with TRBD2. The CDR3 contains 16 residues. V lost 0 bases, J lost 5 bases, and 7 bases stayed unmatched. Looked up from germline, CDR1 is SGHVS and CDR2 is FQNEAQ. The chain's CDR3 is CASSLATAGGPETQYF. CDR3 in DNA: TGTGCCAGCAGCTTAGCCACGGCGGGGGGGCCCGAGACCCAGTACTTC. The full variable domain, its missing parts supplied by reference TRBV7-8 and TRBJ2-5, is GAGVSQSPRYKVAKRGQDVALRCDPISGHVSLFWYQQALGQGPEFLTYFQNEAQLDKSGLPSDRFFAERPEGSVSTLKIQRTQQEDSAVYLCASSLATAGGPETQYFGPGTRLLVL.

The chain uses TRBV28 and TRBJ1-5; D unresolved. The V and J ends lost 2 bases and 3 bases respectively, with 11 bases between them. The CDR3 totals 15 residues. Germline-derived CDR1 and CDR2 are MDHEN and SYDVKM. CDR3 protein: CASSLLLPTNQPQHF. The CDR3 DNA sequence: TGTGCCAGCAGTTTACTACTTCCTACCAATCAGCCCCAGCATTTT.

The V call is TRBV19, the J call TRBJ2-3; 7 nucleotides agree with TRBD2. Germline CDR1 is LNHDA and CDR2 is SQIVND (reference sequence). The CDR3 runs to 14 residues. After removal of 5 bases from V and 0 bases from J, the junction contained 2 bases not matched to a gene. The CDR3: CASSVGGSTDTQYF. The CDR3 bases are TGTGCCAGTAGTGTCGGGGGGAGCACAGATACGCAGTATTTT.

The chain links TRBV29-1 to TRBJ1-1; TRBD1 agrees at 8 bases. The CDR3 spans 15 residues. The V gene's germline CDR1 is SQVTM and CDR2 ANQGSEA. V gave up 4 bases and J gave up 1 base; unmatched junction bases: 8. CDR3 sequence (DNA): TGCAGCGTTGTTGACAGGGGATGGGGGAACACTGAAGCTTTCTTT. It specifies CSVVDRGWGNTEAFF. Using reference TRBV29-1 and TRBJ1-1 for the parts outside the CDR3, the full variable domain is SAVISQKPSRDICQRGTSLTIQCQVDSQVTMMFWYRQQPGQSLTLIATANQGSEATYESGFVIDKFPISRPNLTFSTLTVSNMSPEDSSIYLCSVVDRGWGNTEAFFGQGTRLTVV.

This chain links TRBV3-1 (or the pseudogene TRBV3-2) with TRBJ1-3; a weak D match, TRBD1 (6 bases). This CDR3 region has 17 residues. CDR1 and CDR2 (germline): LGHDT, YNNKEL (reference sequence). V was pared by 4 bases and J by 0 bases, with 16 bases between. The CDR3 DNA reads TGTGCCAGCAGCCCCGATACTCAGGGGTACTCTGGAAACACCATATATTTT. This gives the protein CASSPDTQGYSGNTIYF.

This sequence joins TRBV27 and TRBJ1-1, with 10 bases lining up with TRBD1. This CDR3 has 15 residues. Germline V gene lookup returns CDR1 MNHEY and CDR2 SMNVEV (reference sequence). Trimming took 5 bases from V and 3 from J; bases not matched to a gene: 6. The CDR3 coding sequence is TGTGCCAGCAGTCGACAGGGGGCGATTTACACTGAAGCTTTCTTT. Protein sequence: CASSRQGAIYTEAFF.

This chain joins TRBV3-1 (or the pseudogene TRBV3-2) and TRBJ1-2, with 9 bases identical to TRBD1. V shed 0 bases, J shed 8 bases, and the junction held 7 bases outside the gene matches. CDR1 is LGHDT and CDR2 is YNNKEL in the germline V gene (reference sequence). The CDR3 runs to 15 residues. In nucleotides, the CDR3 is TGTGCCAGCAGCCAAGATACGGGACAGGGTTACGGCTACACCTTC. Translation gives CASSQDTGQGYGYTF.

The chain joins TRBV9 to TRBJ1-2, with D possibly being TRBD1 (6 bases). V was clipped by 0 bases and J by 8 bases, with 14 bases between them. This CDR3 has 14 amino acids. Germline V lookup: CDR1 SGDLS, CDR2 YYNGEE. The CDR3 DNA reads as TGTGCCAGCAGCGTAGCTGCGGGGGGCCGGGGCTACACCTTC. Translation gives CASSVAAGGRGYTF.

The chain combines TRBV7-9 with TRBJ2-3; D perhaps matches TRBD1 (5 bases). The CDR3 covers 15 residues. Trimming took off 10 bases at V and 1 base at J, with 18 bases between the two ends. CDR1 is SEHNR and CDR2 is FQNEAQ in the germline V gene (reference sequence). The CDR3, as DNA: TGTGCCACCAAGCCAGGGTCGGTGGGCACAGATACGCAGTATTTT. It is translated as CATKPGSVGTDTQYF.

The chain uses TRBV19 and TRBJ1-2, with a tentative D call TRBD1 (6 bases). The germline V gene encodes CDR1 LNHDA and CDR2 SQIVND (reference sequence). This CDR3 comprises 11 residues. Between the trimmed V and J ends, which lost 7 bases and 7 bases, there was a span of 10 bases. CDR3 loop: CASKTGFGYTF. The CDR3 nucleotides read TGTGCCAGTAAAACAGGGTTTGGCTACACCTTC.

CDR3 region: CASSEDSYRGRYNEQFF. In DNA, the CDR3 is TGCGCCAGCAGTGAGGATTCTTACAGGGGAAGGTACAATGAGCAGTTCTTC. This chain links TRBV10-1 with TRBJ2-1; TRBD1 matches 7 bases. The CDR3 consists of 17 residues. V shed 2 bases, J shed 4 bases, and the junction held 11 bases outside the gene matches. Germline V CDR1 and CDR2: WNHNN, SYGVQD (reference sequence).

The rearrangement uses TRBV6-5 and TRBJ2-1, with 7 bases aligning to TRBD1. Looked up from germline, CDR1 is MNHEY and CDR2 is SVGAGI. The CDR3 loop spans 15 amino acids. J lost 0 bases, V lost 5 bases, and 4 bases had no gene match. This chain's CDR3 is CASSKNRGSYNEQFF. CDR3 DNA: TGTGCCAGCAGTAAAAACAGGGGCTCCTACAATGAGCAGTTCTTC.

The chain uses TRBV5-1 and TRBJ2-7; TRBD2 aligns across 9 bases. Unmatched junction bases numbered 4, after V lost 0 bases and J lost 0 bases. This CDR3 spans 16 amino acids. The germline gives CDR1 SGHRS, CDR2 YFSETQ. CDR3: CASSLDAGGISYEQYF. CDR3 DNA sequence: TGCGCCAGCAGCTTGGATGCGGGAGGGATCTCCTACGAGCAGTACTTC.

The sample holds one count of this clone. This chain joins TRBV6-5 and TRBJ2-2, with TRBD1 as a possible D gene (5 bases). The CDR3 extends over 15 amino acids. Trimming removed 11 bases at V and 6 bases at J, with 22 bases between. CDR1 MNHEY and CDR2 SVGAGI come from the germline V gene. CDR3 amino acids: CASRQWQGPSGELFF. CDR3 DNA sequence: TGTGCCTCTCGCCAATGGCAGGGTCCGTCCGGGGAGCTGTTTTTT.

Here the CDR3 reads CASSEWTGVSEAFF. Here the CDR3 DNA reads TGTGCCAGCAGTGAATGGACAGGGGTGTCTGAAGCTTTCTTT. The chain uses TRBV6-1 and TRBJ1-1, with TRBD1 matching 9 bases. V lost 2 bases, J lost 6 bases, and 4 bases stayed unmatched. The CDR3 covers 14 residues. CDR1 is MNHNS, CDR2 SASEGT, per germline.

The chain combines TRBV19 with TRBJ1-5; TRBD1 agrees at 7 bases. In germline, CDR1 is LNHDA, CDR2 SQIVND (reference sequence). CDR3 length: 16 residues. V lost 6 bases, J lost 3 bases, and 11 bases stayed unmatched. CDR3 sequence (DNA): TGTGCCAGTAGCTCGTCGGGACAGCCATACAATCAGCCCCAGCATTTT. Translating it yields CASSSSGQPYNQPQHF.

V gene TRBV7-8 combines with J gene TRBJ2-5; 10 nucleotides agree with TRBD2. This CDR3 has 19 residues. With V trimmed by 0 bases and J by 3 bases, 13 bases remained unmatched. Germline V gives CDR1 SGHVS, CDR2 FQNEAQ. Here the CDR3 reads CASSLASYSGGPMKETQYF. The CDR3 bases are TGTGCCAGCAGCTTAGCTTCCTATAGCGGGGGGCCGATGAAAGAGACCCAGTACTTC.